The 13 T cell receptor beta chains given below trace back to one sample, sequenced in a study of T cells in Graves' hyperthyroidism and ophthalmopathy. RNA transcripts served as the template for amplifying TCR beta CDR3 regions. Primed by the HTBI set, a first-round RT-PCR was run on the TCR CDR3. From the multiplex PCR reads, TCRdb called clonotypes with MiXCR, one entry per CDR3 protein. The repertoire holds about 590,000 distinct CDR3 sequences, 15% to 19% seen once, with under 7.5% in the top ten. What was sequenced was blood. Receptor source: a woman in her 30s with Graves' hyperthyroidism.

The sample holds many counts of this clonotype. V is TRBV20-1 and J is TRBJ2-1; the match to TRBD2 covers 12 bases. The CDR3 consists of 15 residues. The junction had 4 bases not matched to a gene; V was cut back by 3 bases and J by 4 bases. CDR1 is DFQATT, CDR2 SNEGSKA, per germline (reference sequence). The CDR3 coding sequence is TGCAGTGCTAGGGTACTAGCGGGAGGATACAATGAGCAGTTCTTC. It codes for CSARVLAGGYNEQFF.

The rearrangement links TRBV7-2 to TRBJ2-7; TRBD2 agrees at 10 bases. V gave up 0 bases and J gave up 2 bases; unmatched junction bases: 10. CDR1 is SGHTA, CDR2 FQGNSA, per germline. The CDR3 spans 18 residues. CDR3: CASSLAGGSGRRAYEQYF. CDR3 bases: TGTGCCAGCAGCTTAGCGGGGGGTAGCGGGAGGCGAGCCTACGAGCAGTACTTC.

At least ten counts were recorded for this clonotype. The rearrangement joins TRBV7-8 to TRBJ2-5; D may correspond to TRBD1 or TRBD2 (7 bases each). Trimming shortened V by 5 bases and J by 4 bases, and 17 bases separated the two germline ends. The CDR3 length is 15 residues. From germline, CDR1 is SGHVS and CDR2 FQNEAQ. The CDR3 sequence: CASSLQGGGGETQYF. In DNA form, the CDR3 reads TGTGCCAGCAGCCTCCAGGGGGGAGGGGGAGAGACCCAGTACTTC. Variable domain in full (rest from reference TRBV7-8 and TRBJ2-5): GAGVSQSPRYKVAKRGQDVALRCDPISGHVSLFWYQQALGQGPEFLTYFQNEAQLDKSGLPSDRFFAERPEGSVSTLKIQRTQQEDSAVYLCASSLQGGGGETQYFGPGTRLLVL.

This chain connects TRBV5-1 to TRBJ2-7; no clear D gene. Trimming pared 0 bases from V and 5 bases from J, leaving 6 bases between. There are 12 residues in the CDR3. From germline, CDR1 is SGHRS and CDR2 YFSETQ. The CDR3 bases are TGCGCCAGCAGCTTGGGGCAGCACGAGCAGTACTTC. Translation: CASSLGQHEQYF.

The V gene is TRBV10-3, the J gene TRBJ2-3; 8 bases agree with TRBD2. There are 14 residues in the CDR3. Germline V gives CDR1 ENHRY, CDR2 SYGVKD. V lost 4 bases, J lost 1 base, and 1 base stayed unmatched. This chain's CDR3 is CAISVTSGTDTQYF. CDR3 DNA: TGTGCCATCAGTGTGACTAGCGGCACAGATACGCAGTATTTT.

This clonotype was seen ten or more times. The chain has TRBV5-5 and TRBJ2-1, with a possible D match to TRBD1 (5 bases). In germline, CDR1 is SGHKS, CDR2 YYEKEE (reference sequence). CDR3 length: 16 residues. V was trimmed by 4 bases and J by 2 bases, leaving 16 bases between them. The CDR3 DNA follows: TGTGCCAGCAGCCCCAGGGTAGCCCAAGCCTACAATGAGCAGTTCTTC. Its protein is CASSPRVAQAYNEQFF.

The rearrangement joins TRBV5-1 to TRBJ2-7; 7 positions match TRBD2. With V trimmed by 1 base and J by 6 bases, 4 bases remained unmatched. CDR1 SGHRS and CDR2 YFSETQ come from the germline V gene. This CDR3 region has 13 residues. CDR3 sequence (DNA): TGCGCCAGCAGCTTGAGCGGGATCTTCGAGCAGTACTTC. This encodes CASSLSGIFEQYF.

In its sample, this clonotype was seen many times. The chain is built from TRBV2 and TRBJ1-1; perhaps TRBD1 as D (6 bases). Trimming removed 8 bases at V and 0 bases at J, with 13 bases between. The CDR3 sequence is 14 residues long. Germline CDR1 SNHLY, CDR2 FYNNEI. The CDR3 loop is CASGGGGLNTEAFF. CDR3 DNA: TGTGCCAGCGGGGGAGGGGGTCTGAACACTGAAGCTTTCTTT.

The rearrangement joins TRBV10-3 to TRBJ2-7; D tentatively reads TRBD1 or TRBD2 (5 bases each). CDR3 length equals 12 residues. Per germline, CDR1 ENHRY and CDR2 SYGVKD. The germline V and J ends were trimmed by 10 bases and 7 bases, with 17 bases remaining between them. CDR3 nucleotide sequence: TGTGCCACCGCTGGGACCTCTCGGGAGCAGTACTTC. Protein: CATAGTSREQYF.

CDR3 DNA sequence: TGCAGCGGGGGACAGGCTAGGGAGACCCAGTACTTC. Encoded protein: CSGGQARETQYF. The chain combines TRBV29-1 with TRBJ2-5; the match to TRBD1 covers 8 bases. J lost 5 bases, V lost 7 bases, and 6 bases had no gene match. The CDR3 runs 12 residues. CDR1 SQVTM and CDR2 ANQGSEA come from the germline V gene.

The chain combines TRBV19 with TRBJ2-2; 9 positions match TRBD1. J lost 4 bases, V lost 2 bases, and 2 bases had no gene match. The CDR3 is 15 residues long. In germline, CDR1 is LNHDA, CDR2 SQIVND (reference sequence). The chain's CDR3 is CASSISTGGTGELFF. The CDR3 DNA is TGTGCCAGTAGTATATCGACAGGGGGCACCGGGGAGCTGTTTTTT.

This clonotype occurred a few times. V usage is TRBV27 and J usage is TRBJ1-6, with a possible D match to TRBD1 (6 bases). Trimming took off 8 bases at V and 1 base at J, with 12 bases between the two ends. Germline CDR1 is MNHEY and CDR2 is SMNVEV (reference sequence). This CDR3 is 15 amino acids long. The CDR3 spells CASGGRGSYNSPLHF. The CDR3 DNA is TGTGCCAGCGGGGGGCGTGGGTCCTATAATTCACCCCTCCACTTT.

This clonotype turned up a few times. The chain is built from TRBV29-1 and TRBJ1-2; D is unclear. Deletions cut 4 bases from V and 5 bases from J, with 11 bases between. The CDR3 is 12 amino acids. CDR1 and CDR2 from the germline V gene are SQVTM and ANQGSEA. This CDR3 reads CSVAGVVYGYTF. Written as DNA, the CDR3 is TGCAGCGTTGCCGGGGTAGTATATGGCTACACCTTC.